This T cell receptor (beta chain) appears in the sequencing data of a study of blood T cell repertoires in COVID-19. Study in general: Acute-phase and convalescent COVID-19 samples originated in the United States, Italy and Spain.

Repertoires were generated with immunoSEQ multiplex PCR, while TCRdb's copy carries only in-frame clones and drops some. The repertoire has over 11,000 clones, 90% of them found once; the top ten carry 8.1%. The CDR3 runs to 16 residues. V lost 0 bases and J lost 3, with 13 bases in between. Germline V gene data show CDR1 as SGHRS and CDR2 as YFSETQ. The chain has TRBV5-1 and TRBJ2-1; a possible D gene is TRBD1 (7 bases). The sequence derives from a human donor in a cohort sampled during active COVID-19. The sequenced sample consisted of peripheral blood. The CDR3 DNA reads TGCGCCAGCAGCTTGGGAGCAGGGGGGAACTACAATGAGCAGTTCTTC. It specifies CASSLGAGGNYNEQFF.